The clone carrying this TCR beta chain was recorded at least ten times. The sequenced template was RNA, covering the TCR beta CDR3 region. The library came from an HTBI-primed first-round RT-PCR and a second-round multiplex PCR. Using its own MiXCR run on the multiplex PCR reads, TCRdb lists one record per CDR3 protein. This table has tens of thousands of distinct CDR3 sequences, about 50% appearing once. These data originate in a study of Graves' ophthalmopathy and Graves' hyperthyroidism. Pregnancy or lactation, uncontrolled infections and other autoimmune diseases were grounds for excluding patients. Sequenced material: peripheral blood. The receptor comes from an adult man with Graves' ophthalmopathy.

Here the CDR3 reads CASSQGFHEQYF. The CDR3 DNA reads TGTGCCAGCTCCCAGGGGTTTCACGAGCAGTACTTC. V and J are TRBV19 and TRBJ2-7, with D possibly TRBD1 on 6 matching bases. V was clipped by 9 bases and J by 5 bases, with 14 bases between them. Per germline, CDR1 LNHDA and CDR2 SQIVND (reference sequence). The CDR3 is 12 amino acids.